This paragraph reports one T cell receptor (beta chain). Its antigen remains unknown. The germline CDR1 and CDR2 sequences are ENHRY and SYGVKD. Germline trimming cut 8 bases from V and 7 bases from J; bases unmatched to any gene: 5. The CDR3 covers 15 residues. Profiled with immunoSEQ multiplex PCR; TCRdb holds only in-frame clones, not every one. The table records 55,000 to 70,000 clones, over 90% of them present only once. The source of the sample is a study of T cell clones after liver transplantation. Study-level background: Samples came from ITN030ST, which attempted immunosuppression withdrawal within 2 years of liver transplantation. Post-transplant blood was tracked for graft-donor-reactive T cell clones identified in a pre-transplant mixed lymphocyte reaction. Broader study findings: Migration into the graft, not deletion, may explain lost graft donor-reactive T cells.

The sequences come from CD4+ T cells from blood, collected less than 28 months after liver transplant. This TCR was recovered from a human patient who received a liver transplant. Some of the T cells might come from the graft donor. The chain recombines TRBV10-3 with TRBJ2-1; 16 bases map to TRBD2. CDR3 protein: CAISGLAGGINEQFF. As DNA, the CDR3 is TGTGCCATCTCGGGACTAGCGGGAGGGATAAATGAGCAGTTCTTC.